The sequence of this TCR beta chain was determined in a study of regulatory T cells in long-lasting Graves disease. This clonotype has more than one count but fewer than ten. Arm-PCR of CDR3 regions with iRepertoire HTBI primers generated TCR beta libraries. TCRdb re-called the multiplex PCR reads with MiXCR, one entry per CDR3 protein. Of around 460,000 distinct CDR3 sequences in the sample, roughly 21% are singletons; the top ten hold 7.1%. Noted time point: persistent/refractory GD, antithyroid drugs over 5 years with positive TRAb. RNA isolated from PBMCs was used to make the TCR library. This TCR came from a female donor with Graves disease. The sequencing here drew on peripheral blood mononuclear cells (PBMCs), taken when the disease was refractory, from a patient treated with antithyroid drugs.

The DNA of the CDR3 is TGTGCCAGCAGCACAACCGGGACTACGGACGAGCAGTACTTC. Its protein is CASSTTGTTDEQYF. The rearrangement joins TRBV7-9 to TRBJ2-7; 7 bases agree with TRBD2. The CDR3 is 14 amino acids. J gave up 5 bases and V 5 bases, and 9 bases lay outside the gene matches. The germline gives CDR1 SEHNR, CDR2 FQNEAQ (reference sequence).